This T cell receptor (beta chain) was found in a study of blood T cells in healthy people across ages (dated by TCRdb to 2014 to 2015). Study-level background: In model experiments, template switching captured roughly one uniquely barcoded TCR beta cDNA molecule for every two T cells. To track age-related changes in TCR beta repertoire diversity, the study relied on deep sequencing normalized with unique cDNA molecular identifiers. Four age groups were formed from the donors: young (average about 17 years), middle-aged (more than 35), aged (under 70) and long-lived (more than 75). To avoid experimental bias, donors of different ages were distributed randomly across sequencing lanes. The study analyzed two additional independent replicas of 1 million unique cDNA reads from the same blood draw for two donors, one aged 18 to 29 and one aged 80 or older. Results and caveats for the whole study, not just this receptor: The percentage of naive T cells measured by flow cytometry correlated strongly with observed TCR beta diversity. Compared with the aged group, the long-lived group had more naive CD4+ T cells, fewer expanded clones and increased TCR diversity, a pattern suggesting age selection. Observed TCR beta diversity per million T cells fell roughly linearly with age, and a significant reduction was already apparent by age around 36. Since profiling was done on bulk unsorted PBMCs, naive and antigen-experienced compartments could not be conclusively compared. Estimates of total diversity based on one million sequenced T cells were considered lower bounds and underestimates. Because donor CMV infection status was unknown, age-related changes in expanded clonotypes were potentially confounded.

This clonotype was seen a handful of times. Its antigen is not yet known. No much larger clone exists at a distance of one base, and base qualities are not known. Donors were approximately 42 systemically healthy Caucasian individuals from Russia aged roughly 6 to 95 years. Each donor gave ten milliliters of peripheral blood, collected into EDTA-treated Vacutainer tubes. PBMCs were isolated by Ficoll-Paque density-gradient centrifugation, with at least 6 million obtained per sample. Trizol reagent was used to extract total RNA from the PBMCs, yielding at least 5 micrograms per sample. Naive CD45RAhigh/CD27high T cell percentages were measured by flow cytometry on a PBMC aliquot from every donor. Trimming removed 5 bases from V and 9 bases from J, leaving 20 bases between the germline ends. The germline V gene provides CDR1 MNHEY and CDR2 SVGEGT. Counted from cysteine to phenylalanine, this CDR3 has 16 amino acids. Only the CDR3 portion is preserved as DNA: 48 bases, with reading frame beginning at the first base.

The library relied on 5' RACE. Sequencing relied on an Illumina HiSeq 2500. The second PCR ran for roughly 6 to 11 cycles and used a J-beta primer mix along with a sample-barcoded 5' primer. A template-switch 5' adaptor carrying 12 random nucleotides introduced a unique molecular identifier onto each TCR beta cDNA molecule. At least 3 million CDR3-containing paired-end reads were obtained from each sample. All of the RNA was converted into first-strand cDNA using the Mint cDNA synthesis kit, with a TRBC-specific oligonucleotide serving as the primer. Following uracil-DNA glycosylase treatment, a first 18-cycle PCR with universal primers M1SS and BC2_uni_R was performed on all cDNA. Per the original workflow: Normalization of each sample was performed by random selection of 1 million high-quality reads, each carrying a distinct molecular identifier. Reads sharing molecular identifiers were discarded rather than binned into consensus sequences. MiTCR, set to a Q25 quality threshold and the strictest error-elimination algorithm, was used for CDR3 identification, clonotype clustering and error correction. A nonparametric unseen species model using Euler transformation provided a lower-bound estimate of total TCR beta diversity. The public reads were run again by TCRdb, first through fastp at Q25 and then through MiXCR, and only productive beta chains were kept. Records with the same CDR3 protein are collapsed into one entry carrying the most frequent genes and DNA. Clone size and V and J calls follow TCRdb, not the original study. In this sample the table shows about 970,000 distinct CDR3 sequences, roughly 51% of which occur a single time. The ten largest clonotypes hold about 22% of the sample.

The rearranged segments are TRBV6-2 or TRBV6-3 and TRBJ1-6, and TRBD1 may be the D gene, going by 5 matching bases. This receptor was taken from a woman in her sixties in good health. Sequenced input: blood. This receptor carries the CDR3 CASSDTGGRGFSPLHF. Read as DNA, the sequence is TGTGCCAGCAGTGACACCGGGGGACGGGGATTTTCACCCCTCCACTTT.